This is a list of T cell receptor beta chains from one sample in a study of shared clonotypes between healthy human individuals. TCRdb's copy holds only in-frame clones and misses some; the assay was immunoSEQ multiplex PCR. The sample includes approximately 2.3 million clones, roughly 93% seen only once; the top ten take about 0.41%. Sequences were obtained from naive CD4+ T cells from PBMCs. The source of these receptors is a man aged 18 to 30 in good health. Some clones in this sample may be carry-over from other donors' samples. Both conserved end residues are part of each CDR3.

TRBV18	TRBJ1-1	CASSSGANTEAFF
TRBV5-6	TRBJ2-7	CASSLRLEQYF
TRBV7-3	TRBJ2-2	CASSLMADTGELFF
TRBV10-3	TRBJ2-1	CAIRANRDRRSYNEQFF
TRBV7-9	TRBJ1-4	CASSALGLGAQNEKLFF
TRBV6-1	TRBJ1-2	CASSEGWQGGDYGYTF
TRBV7-2	TRBJ1-4	CASSLGGSTNEKLFF
TRBV7-9	TRBJ2-7	CASSLVFGQDPSF
TRBV28	TRBJ2-2	CASSPLLRQTRGTGELFF
TRBV29-1	TRBJ1-5	CSVGTGAYQPQHF
TRBV20-1	TRBJ2-1	CSASAEDEQFF
TRBV28	TRBJ2-3	CASSKGLAGFSTDTQYF
TRBV6-5	TRBJ2-5	CASSYSSTEETQYF
TRBV27	TRBJ1-5	CASSLSSGRQPQHF
TRBV28	TRBJ2-1	CASSRPPGNEQFF
TRBV7-2	TRBJ1-3	CASSLSVGNTIYF
TRBV19	TRBJ1-1	CASSKQETRGTEAFF
TRBV7-9	TRBJ2-5	CASKKGGEETQYF
TRBV11-2	TRBJ2-7	CASSLIQGAGEQYF
TRBV5-5	TRBJ2-6	CASSLGGAGANVLTF
TRBV7-2	TRBJ1-2	CASSRGGNYGYTF
TRBV5-1	TRBJ1-1	CASSSDGNTEAFF
TRBV19	TRBJ2-6	CASSNTGGPGANVLTF
TRBV29-1	TRBJ1-1	CSAHTGNTEAFF
TRBV28	TRBJ2-7	CASSLVGSWVTTYEQYF
TRBV28	TRBJ1-2	CASRRRDRNYGYTF
TRBV18	TRBJ2-3	CASSQLTGTDTQYF
TRBV18	TRBJ2-1	CASSPMGHYSYNEQFF
TRBV30	TRBJ1-1	CAWRGLGGEAFF
TRBV21-1	TRBJ1-3	CASSDEQGLAGNTIYF
TRBV7-2	TRBJ2-2	CASSISVGGTPGELFF
TRBV5-4	TRBJ2-2	CASSGARTGELFF
TRBV7-3	TRBJ2-2	CASSLRAGENTGELFF
TRBV2	TRBJ1-1	CASSETGVGTEAFF
TRBV11-3	TRBJ2-2	CASSLSPNTGELFF